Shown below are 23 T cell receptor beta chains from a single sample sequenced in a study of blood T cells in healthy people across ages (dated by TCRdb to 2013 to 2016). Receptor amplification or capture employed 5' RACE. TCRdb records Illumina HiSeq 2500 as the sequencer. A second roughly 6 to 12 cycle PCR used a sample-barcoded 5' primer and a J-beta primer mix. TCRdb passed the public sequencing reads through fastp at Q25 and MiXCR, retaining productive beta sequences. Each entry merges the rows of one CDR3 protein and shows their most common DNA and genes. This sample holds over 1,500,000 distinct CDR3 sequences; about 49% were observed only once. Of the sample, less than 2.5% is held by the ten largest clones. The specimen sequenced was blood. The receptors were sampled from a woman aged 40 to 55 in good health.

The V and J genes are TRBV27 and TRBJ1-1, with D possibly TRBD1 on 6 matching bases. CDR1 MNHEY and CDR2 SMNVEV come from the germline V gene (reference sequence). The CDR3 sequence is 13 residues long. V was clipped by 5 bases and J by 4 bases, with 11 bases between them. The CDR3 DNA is TGTGCCAGCAGTCCATACAGGGTCACTGAAGCTTTCTTT. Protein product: CASSPYRVTEAFF.

CDR3 region: CASSPPGTPGCGYTF. CDR3 bases: TGTGCCAGCAGCCCACCCGGGACTCCCGGCTGTGGCTACACCTTC. This chain connects TRBV7-2 to TRBJ1-2; possible D gene TRBD1, 5 bases. Per the germline V gene, CDR1 is SGHTA and CDR2 is FQGNSA. This CDR3 comprises 15 residues. Trimming pared 5 bases from V and 7 bases from J, leaving 20 bases between.

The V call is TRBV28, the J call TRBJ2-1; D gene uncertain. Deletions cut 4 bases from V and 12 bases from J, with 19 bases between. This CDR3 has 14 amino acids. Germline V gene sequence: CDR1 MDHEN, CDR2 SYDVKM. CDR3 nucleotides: TGTGCCAGCAGTTCCGGACCGACCACTCACGGGCAGTTCTTC. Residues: CASSSGPTTHGQFF.

The CDR3 sequence is CASRLQEAYEQYF. The CDR3 DNA reads TGTGCCAGCAGGCTGCAGGAGGCCTACGAGCAGTACTTC. This chain uses TRBV28 with TRBJ2-7; a weak D match, TRBD2 (5 bases). The CDR3 is 13 amino acids. Germline assignment: CDR1 MDHEN and CDR2 SYDVKM. V lost 6 bases and J 2 bases, leaving 11 bases between the germline ends. Full variable domain (remainder filled in from reference TRBV28 and TRBJ2-7): DVKVTQSSRYLVKRTGEKVFLECVQDMDHENMFWYRQDPGLGLRLIYFSYDVKMKEKGDIPEGYSVSREKKERFSLILESASTNQTSMYLCASRLQEAYEQYFGPGTRLTVT.

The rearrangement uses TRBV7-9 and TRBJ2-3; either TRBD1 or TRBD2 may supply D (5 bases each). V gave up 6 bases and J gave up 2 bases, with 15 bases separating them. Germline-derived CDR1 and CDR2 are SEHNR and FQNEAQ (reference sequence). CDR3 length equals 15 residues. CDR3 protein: CASRPTGTDTDTQYF. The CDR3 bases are TGTGCCAGCAGGCCAACCGGGACGGACACAGATACGCAGTATTTT.

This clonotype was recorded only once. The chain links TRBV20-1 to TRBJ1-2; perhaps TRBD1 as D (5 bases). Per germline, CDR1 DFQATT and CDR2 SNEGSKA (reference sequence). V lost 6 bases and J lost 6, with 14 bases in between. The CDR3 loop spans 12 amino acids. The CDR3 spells CSAPGPRDGYTF. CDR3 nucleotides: TGCAGTGCGCCGGGACCGAGGGATGGCTACACCTTC.

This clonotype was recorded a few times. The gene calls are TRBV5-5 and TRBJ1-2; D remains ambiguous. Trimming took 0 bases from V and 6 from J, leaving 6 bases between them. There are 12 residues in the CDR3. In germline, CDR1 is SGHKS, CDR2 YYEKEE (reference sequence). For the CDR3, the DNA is TGTGCCAGCAGCTTGGCCAGCGATGGCTACACCTTC. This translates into CASSLASDGYTF.

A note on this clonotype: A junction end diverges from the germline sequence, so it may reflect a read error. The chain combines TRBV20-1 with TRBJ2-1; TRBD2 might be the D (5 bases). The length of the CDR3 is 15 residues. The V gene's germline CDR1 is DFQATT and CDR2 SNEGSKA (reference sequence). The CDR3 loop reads CSAGDVAGLNNEQFF. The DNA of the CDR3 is TGCAGTGCTGGAGATGTGGCGGGCCTTAACAATGAGCAGTTCTTC.

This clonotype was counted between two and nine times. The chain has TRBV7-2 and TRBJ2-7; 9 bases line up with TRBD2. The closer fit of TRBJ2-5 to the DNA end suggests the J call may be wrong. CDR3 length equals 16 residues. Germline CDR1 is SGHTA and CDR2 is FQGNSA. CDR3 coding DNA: TGTGCCAGCAGCTTCAATAGCGGGGGAGGTCGTGTGACCCAGTACTTC. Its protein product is CASSFNSGGGRVTQYF.

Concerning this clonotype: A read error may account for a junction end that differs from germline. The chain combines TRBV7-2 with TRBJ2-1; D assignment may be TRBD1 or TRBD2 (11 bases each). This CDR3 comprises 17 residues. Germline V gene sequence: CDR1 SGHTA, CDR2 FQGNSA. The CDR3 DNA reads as TGTGCCAGCAGCCGGGACAGGGGGACTAGCGGCTACAACGAGCAGTTCTTC. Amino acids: CASSRDRGTSGYNEQFF.

The CDR3 DNA follows: TGTGCCACCAGTGATGTACAGGGGACTAGCACAGATACGCAGTATTTT. Residues: CATSDVQGTSTDTQYF. The chain couples TRBV24-1 to TRBJ2-3, with D perhaps matching TRBD1 (7 bases). Trimming left V 3 bases short and J 0 bases short, with 12 bases between. The CDR3 sequence is 16 residues long. CDR1 and CDR2 (germline): KGHDR, SFDVKD.

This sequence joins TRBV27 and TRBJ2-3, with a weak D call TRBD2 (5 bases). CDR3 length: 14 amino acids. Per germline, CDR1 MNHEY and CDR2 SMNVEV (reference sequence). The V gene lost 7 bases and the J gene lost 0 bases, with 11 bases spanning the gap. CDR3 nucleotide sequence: TGTGCCAGCACCCAACTAGGGAGCACAGATACGCAGTATTTT. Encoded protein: CASTQLGSTDTQYF.

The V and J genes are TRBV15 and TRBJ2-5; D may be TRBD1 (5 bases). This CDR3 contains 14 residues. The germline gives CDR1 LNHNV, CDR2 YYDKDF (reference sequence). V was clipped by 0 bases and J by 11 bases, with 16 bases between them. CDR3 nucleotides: TGTGCCACCAGCAGAGATCGTTTAGGGGATGAGCAGTACTTC. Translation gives CATSRDRLGDEQYF.

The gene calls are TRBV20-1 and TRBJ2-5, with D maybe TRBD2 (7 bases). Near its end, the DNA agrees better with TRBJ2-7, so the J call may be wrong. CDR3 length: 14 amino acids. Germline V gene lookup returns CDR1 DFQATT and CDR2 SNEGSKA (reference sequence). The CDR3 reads CSAPVGGPPYEQYF. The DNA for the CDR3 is TGCAGTGCTCCCGTGGGGGGGCCGCCCTACGAGCAGTACTTC.

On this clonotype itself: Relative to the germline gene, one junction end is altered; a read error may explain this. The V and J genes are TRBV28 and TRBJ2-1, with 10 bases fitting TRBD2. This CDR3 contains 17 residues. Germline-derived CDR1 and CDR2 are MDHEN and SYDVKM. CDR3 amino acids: CASGFPITSGVYNEQFF. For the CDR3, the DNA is TGTGCCAGCGGTTTCCCGATCACTAGCGGGGTATACAATGAGCAGTTCTTC.

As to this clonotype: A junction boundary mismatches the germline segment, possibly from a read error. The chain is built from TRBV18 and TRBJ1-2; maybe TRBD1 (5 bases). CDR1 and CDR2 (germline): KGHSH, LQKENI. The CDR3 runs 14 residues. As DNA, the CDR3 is TGTGCCAGCCCACCAGGGACGGACGGAAGGGGCTACACCTTC. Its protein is CASPPGTDGRGYTF.

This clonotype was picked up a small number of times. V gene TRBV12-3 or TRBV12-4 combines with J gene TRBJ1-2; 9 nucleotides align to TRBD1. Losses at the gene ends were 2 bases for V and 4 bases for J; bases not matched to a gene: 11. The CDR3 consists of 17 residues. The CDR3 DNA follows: TGTGCCAGCAGTTTAACGACAGGGGGGCGCCCTCTCTATGGCTACACCTTC. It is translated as CASSLTTGGRPLYGYTF.

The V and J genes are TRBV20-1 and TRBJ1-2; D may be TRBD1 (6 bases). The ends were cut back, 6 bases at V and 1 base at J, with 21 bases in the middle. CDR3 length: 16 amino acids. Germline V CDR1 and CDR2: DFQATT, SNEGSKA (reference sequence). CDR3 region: CSARPHTGWDNYGYTF. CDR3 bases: TGCAGTGCACGACCCCATACAGGGTGGGATAACTATGGCTACACCTTC.

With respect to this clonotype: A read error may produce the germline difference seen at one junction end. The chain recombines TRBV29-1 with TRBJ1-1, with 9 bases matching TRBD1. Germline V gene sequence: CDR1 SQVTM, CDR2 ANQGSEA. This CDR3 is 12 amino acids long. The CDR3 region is CSVGTGRTKAFF. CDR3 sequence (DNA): TGCAGCGTGGGGACAGGGCGCACTAAAGCTTTCTTT.

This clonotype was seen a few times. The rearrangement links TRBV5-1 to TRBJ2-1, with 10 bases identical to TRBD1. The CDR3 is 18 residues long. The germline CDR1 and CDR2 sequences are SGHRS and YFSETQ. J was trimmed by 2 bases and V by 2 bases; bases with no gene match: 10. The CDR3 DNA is TGCGCCAGCAGCTTTACATCCGGGACAGGGGTCCCCTACAATGAGCAGTTCTTC. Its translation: CASSFTSGTGVPYNEQFF.

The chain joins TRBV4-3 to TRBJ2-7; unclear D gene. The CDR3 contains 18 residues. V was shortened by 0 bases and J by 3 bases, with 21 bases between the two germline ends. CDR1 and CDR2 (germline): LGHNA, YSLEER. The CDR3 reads CASSQDFKGPGLFYEQYF. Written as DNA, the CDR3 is TGCGCCAGCAGCCAAGATTTTAAAGGGCCAGGTCTATTCTACGAGCAGTACTTC.

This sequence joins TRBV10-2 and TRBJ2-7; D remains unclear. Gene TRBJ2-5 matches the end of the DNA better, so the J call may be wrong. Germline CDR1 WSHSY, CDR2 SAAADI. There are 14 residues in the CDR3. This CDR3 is CASSVPHFQETQYF. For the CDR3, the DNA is TGCGCCAGCAGTGTTCCCCACTTCCAAGAGACCCAGTACTTC.

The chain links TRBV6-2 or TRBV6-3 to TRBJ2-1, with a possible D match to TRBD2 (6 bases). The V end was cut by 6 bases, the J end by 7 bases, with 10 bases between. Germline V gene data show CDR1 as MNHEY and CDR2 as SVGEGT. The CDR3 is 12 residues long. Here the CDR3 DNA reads TGTGCCAGCAGGGGACTTAGAAATGAGCAGTTCTTC. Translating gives CASRGLRNEQFF.